These 14 T cell receptor beta chains share one sample of origin, sequenced in a study of CD8 T cells in Susac syndrome. cDNA came from roughly 0.47 to 1 ug RNA primed by random hexamers. One entry per CDR3 protein results from TCRdb running MiXCR on the immunoSEQ multiplex PCR reads. The data show about 200,000 distinct CDR3 sequences, 85% to 95% seen once. The sequencing input was CD4+ T cells from PBMCs. The receptor set was obtained from a human donor in good health.

This chain uses TRBV5-1 with TRBJ1-2; 11 bases line up with TRBD1. The V gene's germline CDR1 is SGHRS and CDR2 YFSETQ. After removal of 4 bases from V and 8 bases from J, the junction contained 7 bases not matched to a gene. CDR3 length equals 14 residues. For the CDR3, the DNA is TGCGCCAGCAGCGAGGGACAGGGGGACCGCGGCTACACCTTC. Amino acids: CASSEGQGDRGYTF. Filled out from reference TRBV5-1 and TRBJ1-2, the complete variable domain reads KAGVTQTPRYLIKTRGQQVTLSCSPISGHRSVSWYQQTPGQGLQFLFEYFSETQRNKGNFPGRFSGRQFSNSRSEMNVSTLELGDSALYLCASSEGQGDRGYTFGSGTRLTVV.

This chain uses TRBV6-6 with TRBJ2-7, with a weak D call TRBD1 (6 bases). V was clipped by 4 bases and J by 6 bases, with 13 bases between them. This CDR3 comprises 13 residues. Germline V gene sequence: CDR1 MNHNY, CDR2 SVGAGI (reference sequence). The CDR3 protein is CASSSNRVGEQYF. Here the CDR3 DNA reads TGTGCCAGCAGTTCGAACAGGGTCGGCGAGCAGTACTTC.

The rearrangement uses TRBV27 and TRBJ2-1; D gene ambiguous. The ends were cut back, 7 bases at V and 0 bases at J, with 13 bases in the middle. From germline, CDR1 is MNHEY and CDR2 SMNVEV (reference sequence). This CDR3 comprises 15 residues. CDR3 protein: CASNPARSSYNEQFF. The CDR3 DNA sequence: TGTGCCAGCAATCCCGCACGGAGCTCCTACAATGAGCAGTTCTTC.

This clonotype was seen a single time. V is TRBV18 and J is TRBJ1-1; 7 positions match TRBD1. The CDR3 contains 16 residues. Germline V gene sequence: CDR1 KGHSH, CDR2 LQKENI. V shed 6 bases, J shed 1 base, and the junction held 11 bases outside the gene matches. CDR3 amino acids: CASSSTGRAENTEAFF. The CDR3 bases are TGTGCCAGCTCCTCGACAGGGAGGGCAGAGAACACTGAAGCTTTCTTT.

This clonotype is a singleton in its sample. The chain joins TRBV20-1 to TRBJ2-7, with TRBD1 identical over 9 bases. The CDR3 covers 13 residues. V dropped 3 bases and J dropped 1; count of bases not matched to a gene: 1. Germline CDR1 reads DFQATT; CDR2 reads SNEGSKA (reference sequence). The CDR3 coding sequence is TGCAGTGCTAGCGACAGGGGGTCCTACGAGCAGTACGTC. Amino acids: CSASDRGSYEQYV.

The V gene is TRBV10-3, the J gene TRBJ2-7; D remains unclear. Germline values: CDR1 ENHRY, CDR2 SYGVKD. This CDR3 contains 13 residues. The V end was cut by 0 bases, the J end by 3 bases, with 6 bases between. The DNA for the CDR3 is TGTGCCATCAGTGAGTCCGATTACTACGAGCAGTACGTC. Translation: CAISESDYYEQYV.

V gene TRBV29-1 combines with J gene TRBJ2-5; D remains unclear. V shed 5 bases and J shed 1 base, with 17 bases lying between them. Germline CDR1 SQVTM, CDR2 ANQGSEA. CDR3 length equals 15 residues. CDR3 nucleotides: TGCAGCGTTCGTCTGTCGGCGGTGGGCCAAGAGACCCAGTACTTC. This codes for CSVRLSAVGQETQYF.

This chain connects TRBV7-9 to TRBJ2-1, with D possibly matching TRBD1 (6 bases). Deletions cut 10 bases from V and 6 bases from J, with 13 bases between. The CDR3 spans 12 residues. Germline values: CDR1 SEHNR, CDR2 FQNEAQ (reference sequence). Here the CDR3 DNA reads TGTGCCACCGAGGGGGATGGCAATGAGCAGTTCTTC. It is translated as CATEGDGNEQFF.

This chain uses TRBV5-6 with TRBJ2-7, with 9 positions matching TRBD1. Germline lookup yields CDR1 SGHDT and CDR2 YYEEEE. With V trimmed by 0 bases and J by 4 bases, 2 bases remained unmatched. This CDR3 comprises 14 residues. CDR3 nucleotides: TGTGCCAGCAGCTTGGGGGACAGGGTTTACGAGCAGTACTTC. Translated: CASSLGDRVYEQYF.

The chain links TRBV4-3 to TRBJ2-7; no clear D gene. The germline V gene has CDR1 LGHNA and CDR2 YSLEER. The CDR3 runs 15 residues. V was pared by 0 bases and J by 3 bases, with 12 bases between. CDR3 in amino acids: CASSQDPREDYEQYF. CDR3 bases: TGCGCCAGCAGCCAAGATCCTCGTGAGGACTACGAGCAGTACTTC.

The chain combines TRBV6-1 with TRBJ2-3; 16 bases match TRBD2. Germline V gene data show CDR1 as MNHNS and CDR2 as SASEGT. With V trimmed by 5 bases and J by 8 bases, 16 bases remained unmatched. The CDR3 consists of 19 residues. The CDR3 DNA is TGTGCCAGCAGTCGCGGGGAATCGGGGACTAGCGGGAGGGCCGGTACGCAGTATTTT. This translates into CASSRGESGTSGRAGTQYF.

This sequence joins TRBV3-1 and TRBJ1-1; D possibly corresponds to TRBD1 (5 bases). The CDR3 has 14 residues. Germline V gives CDR1 LGHDT, CDR2 YNNKEL (reference sequence). Deletions cut 5 bases from V and 5 bases from J, with 15 bases between. As DNA, the CDR3 is TGTGCCAGCAGCGAGGGGTTCGAGGGGACTGAAGCTTTCTTT. Its protein product is CASSEGFEGTEAFF. The full variable domain, completed using reference TRBV3-1 and TRBJ1-1, is DTAVSQTPKYLVTQMGNDKSIKCEQNLGHDTMYWYKQDSKKFLKIMFSYNNKELIINETVPNRFSPKSPDKAHLNLHINSLELGDSAVYFCASSEGFEGTEAFFGQGTRLTVV.

The chain couples TRBV30 to TRBJ2-2; no definite D call. CDR1 and CDR2 from the germline V gene are GTSNPN and SVGIG (reference sequence). This CDR3 is built from 12 residues. V gave up 4 bases and J gave up 5 bases, with 8 bases separating them. This chain's CDR3 is CAWIPRTGELFF. CDR3 nucleotide sequence: TGTGCCTGGATCCCCAGGACCGGGGAGCTGTTTTTT.

This sequence joins TRBV12-3 or TRBV12-4 and TRBJ1-1, with D uncertain. The CDR3 totals 13 residues. The germline V and J ends were trimmed by 8 bases and 1 base, with 11 bases remaining between them. CDR3 nucleotides: TGTGCCAGCCGCAATGCGGGGAACACTGAAGCTTTCTTT. It is translated as CASRNAGNTEAFF.